One sample yielded the 14 T cell receptor beta chains listed below, sequenced in a study of monozygotic twins with inflammatory bowel disease. TCRdb reprocessed the 5' RACE reads; each CDR3 protein has one entry and no DNA is given. The sample has 150,000 to 200,000 distinct CDR3 sequences; the top ten hold over 2.5%. The sample comprised blood. These receptors all stem from a human donor with ulcerative colitis or Crohn's disease, or a healthy co-twin of an affected twin (not recorded which).

CDR3 residues: CSAPTRVTYNEQFF. The gene calls are TRBV20-1 and TRBJ2-1; TCRdb calls TRBD2, which cannot be checked without DNA. Germline CDR1 is DFQATT and CDR2 is SNEGSKA (reference sequence). CDR3 length: 14 residues.

The rearrangement joins TRBV9 to TRBJ2-2; the D call from TCRdb, TRBD2, cannot be confirmed without DNA. The CDR3 spans 14 residues. Per germline, CDR1 SGDLS and CDR2 YYNGEE. This CDR3 is CASSAGLYTGELFF.

This sequence joins TRBV9 and TRBJ1-1; TCRdb's D gene call, TRBD1, goes unchecked for lack of DNA. The CDR3 runs to 14 residues. CDR1 is SGDLS, CDR2 YYNGEE, per germline. CDR3 protein: CASSVQQGFTEAFF.

The chain is built from TRBV7-6 and TRBJ2-1; TCRdb picks TRBD2, but there is no DNA to check that call. The CDR3 is made up of 16 amino acids. Germline CDR1 is SGHVS and CDR2 is FNYEAQ. This CDR3 reads CASSLVSGSSYNEQFF.

The V and J genes are TRBV9 and TRBJ1-2; with no DNA, the TCRdb D assignment of TRBD1 cannot be verified. This CDR3 contains 16 residues. CDR1 SGDLS and CDR2 YYNGEE come from the germline V gene. The CDR3 sequence: CASSVTPSTGRYGYTF.

The chain employs TRBV10-3 and TRBJ1-2; no DNA is available, so the TRBD1 call from TCRdb remains unchecked. The germline CDR1 and CDR2 sequences are ENHRY and SYGVKD. The CDR3 is 14 residues long. The CDR3 is CAINAGQGARGYTF.

This sequence joins TRBV15 and TRBJ2-3. Germline V gives CDR1 LNHNV, CDR2 YYDKDF (reference sequence). The CDR3 sequence is 13 residues long. The CDR3 spells CATMTLGTDTQYF. Together with reference TRBV15 and TRBJ2-3, the CDR3 gives the full variable domain: DAMVIQNPRYQVTQFGKPVTLSCSQTLNHNVMYWYQQKSSQAPKLLFHYYDKDFNNEADTPDNFQSRRPNTSFCFLDIRSPGLGDTAMYLCATMTLGTDTQYFGPGTRLTVL.

The chain is built from TRBV2 and TRBJ1-5. The CDR3 length is 13 residues. From germline, CDR1 is SNHLY and CDR2 FYNNEI. The CDR3 sequence is CAIREIRNQPQHF.

This chain connects TRBV3-1 to TRBJ2-3; TCRdb names TRBD1, which stays unverified in the absence of DNA. Germline CDR1 LGHDT, CDR2 YNNKEL (reference sequence). The CDR3 loop spans 15 amino acids. The CDR3: CASSQEAGGVDTQYF.

The chain combines TRBV7-8 with TRBJ2-7; the D call of TRBD2 rests on TCRdb alone, since no DNA is present to check it. This CDR3 is 17 amino acids long. In germline, CDR1 is SGHVS, CDR2 FQNEAQ. CDR3 sequence reads: CASSLNSGLAVTYEQYF.

The chain recombines TRBV5-5 with TRBJ2-3; without DNA, the TCRdb call of TRBD1 cannot be checked. CDR1 is SGHKS, CDR2 YYEKEE, per germline (reference sequence). The CDR3 is 14 amino acids. The CDR3 loop reads CASSLQGFSDTQYF.

This sequence joins TRBV7-6 and TRBJ2-1; TCRdb indicates TRBD2, and absent DNA this call remains unverified. The CDR3 is 15 amino acids. Germline V lookup: CDR1 SGHVS, CDR2 FNYEAQ. This CDR3 reads CASSSGLAAYNEQFF.

The chain joins TRBV6-1 to TRBJ1-1; the TCRdb call, TRBD1, lacks DNA for checking. The germline gives CDR1 MNHNS, CDR2 SASEGT. The CDR3 is 16 residues long. The CDR3 loop reads CASSPPGRQGNTEAFF.

This rearrangement joins TRBV6-2 or TRBV6-3 to TRBJ2-2; with no DNA, the TCRdb D assignment of TRBD2 cannot be verified. CDR1 is MNHEY and CDR2 is SVGEGT in the germline V gene. The CDR3 totals 17 residues. The CDR3 here is CASSYGASGPNTGELFF.